Shown below are 28 T cell receptor beta chains from a single sample sequenced in a study of T cells in Graves' hyperthyroidism and ophthalmopathy. RNA transcripts gave rise to amplified TCR beta CDR3 regions. The TCR CDR3 first-round RT-PCR relied on the HTBI primer set. Using its own MiXCR run on the multiplex PCR reads, TCRdb lists one record per CDR3 protein. The sample consists of about 600,000 distinct CDR3 sequences, 16% of them appearing once. The sample was blood. Source of these receptors: a woman in her thirties or forties with Graves' ophthalmopathy.

The chain couples TRBV20-1 to TRBJ2-3; 7 nucleotides agree with TRBD2. This CDR3 region has 15 residues. CDR1 and CDR2 (germline): DFQATT, SNEGSKA (reference sequence). Trimming at V came to 0 bases and at J to 9 bases, leaving 12 bases not matched to a gene. The CDR3 loop reads CSARELAWTGITQYF. In nucleotides, the CDR3 is TGCAGTGCTAGAGAACTAGCGTGGACGGGTATAACGCAGTATTTT.

This clonotype was detected a few times. CDR3 bases: TGCAGTGCTGAGAGGGTGGCAGATACGCAGTATTTT. Its protein product is CSAERVADTQYF. The J gene is TRBJ2-3, the V gene TRBV20-1; possibly TRBD2 for D (5 bases). Trimming left V 5 bases short and J 4 bases short, with 10 bases between. The CDR3 sequence is 12 residues long. Per germline, CDR1 DFQATT and CDR2 SNEGSKA (reference sequence).

This sequence joins TRBV11-2 and TRBJ2-1; 10 bases align to TRBD2. V was pared by 3 bases and J by 7 bases, with 6 bases of the junction left unmatched. The germline CDR1 and CDR2 sequences are SGHAT and FQNNGV. The CDR3 runs to 15 residues. CDR3 region: CASSFRLAGENEQFF. The DNA of the CDR3 is TGTGCCAGCAGCTTCCGACTAGCGGGCGAGAATGAGCAGTTCTTC.

V and J are TRBV27 and TRBJ2-7, with TRBD1 identical over 8 bases. The ends lost 4 bases at V and 9 bases at J; junction bases unmatched: 11. Germline CDR1 reads MNHEY; CDR2 reads SMNVEV (reference sequence). CDR3 length equals 14 residues. The CDR3 DNA reads as TGTGCCAGCAGTTCCTCGGACAGGGCCCTGAGGCAGTACTTC. It encodes CASSSSDRALRQYF.

This clonotype was found many times. V gene TRBV3-1 combines with J gene TRBJ2-1, with no clear D. The CDR3 extends over 15 amino acids. With 1 base removed from V and 5 bases from J, the gap between germline ends came to 12 bases. Germline assignment: CDR1 LGHDT and CDR2 YNNKEL (reference sequence). The CDR3: CASSQVLVGNNEQFF. The DNA of the CDR3 is TGTGCCAGCAGCCAAGTTCTAGTTGGTAACAATGAGCAGTTCTTC.

This clonotype has just a few counts. The chain links TRBV3-1 to TRBJ2-3; no clear D. Germline V gene lookup returns CDR1 LGHDT and CDR2 YNNKEL (reference sequence). This CDR3 has 17 amino acids. V shed 2 bases and J shed 2 bases, with 17 bases lying between them. Here the CDR3 DNA reads TGTGCCAGCAGCCAACTCGCGGACGGGTGGGACACAGATACGCAGTATTTT. Amino acids: CASSQLADGWDTDTQYF.

This clonotype was seen at least ten times. The gene calls are TRBV2 and TRBJ1-1; no clear D gene. Germline CDR1 SNHLY, CDR2 FYNNEI. V shed 1 base and J shed 0 bases, with 3 bases lying between them. The CDR3 has 13 residues. Here the CDR3 reads CASSEEVNTEAFF. CDR3 nucleotides: TGTGCCAGCAGTGAAGAGGTGAACACTGAAGCTTTCTTT.

This clonotype has a count of ten or more. CDR3 in DNA: TGTGCCAGCAGAAAAGGAAGAGCGAACACTGAAGCTTTCTTT. Protein: CASRKGRANTEAFF. The rearrangement links TRBV28 to TRBJ1-1, with unresolved D. The CDR3 runs 14 residues. V was pared by 6 bases and J by 1 base, with 12 bases between. Germline values: CDR1 MDHEN, CDR2 SYDVKM.

This clonotype showed up many times. The chain links TRBV11-1 to TRBJ2-3, with 10 bases identical to TRBD2. V lost 5 bases and J lost 0; bases outside the gene matches: 8. Germline V CDR1 and CDR2: SGHAT, FQDESV (reference sequence). The CDR3 has 17 residues. CDR3 DNA: TGTGCCAGCAGCCCGCATACTAGCGGGGTTAGCACAGATACGCAGTATTTT. This codes for CASSPHTSGVSTDTQYF.

This clonotype has at least ten counts. The chain combines TRBV7-8 with TRBJ2-3; TRBD1 might be the D (6 bases). Trimming pared 3 bases from V and 2 bases from J, leaving 15 bases between. The V gene's germline CDR1 is SGHVS and CDR2 FQNEAQ. The CDR3 has 16 residues. The CDR3 protein is CASSFMGHGSTDTQYF. The DNA for the CDR3 is TGTGCCAGCAGCTTTATGGGACACGGGTCCACAGATACGCAGTATTTT.

In its sample, this clonotype was seen many times. The chain joins TRBV7-9 to TRBJ2-3; D call uncertain. The CDR3 is made up of 15 amino acids. Per the germline V gene, CDR1 is SEHNR and CDR2 is FQNEAQ (reference sequence). Deletions cut 5 bases from V and 4 bases from J, with 16 bases between. In nucleotides, the CDR3 is TGTGCCAGCAGCCGAGCTCCGGGTCCCGCAGATACGCAGTATTTT. This codes for CASSRAPGPADTQYF.

V is TRBV20-1 and J is TRBJ2-3; a weak D match, TRBD2 (5 bases). The CDR3 runs to 12 residues. V lost 6 bases and J lost 2, with 9 bases in between. CDR1 is DFQATT and CDR2 is SNEGSKA in the germline V gene (reference sequence). CDR3 region: CSASGITDTQYF. CDR3 sequence (DNA): TGCAGTGCGTCCGGGATCACAGATACGCAGTATTTT.

There are many counts of this clonotype. V usage is TRBV18 and J usage is TRBJ2-3; possible D gene TRBD1, 5 bases. The CDR3 has 15 residues. Germline V lookup: CDR1 KGHSH, CDR2 LQKENI. Trimming took 3 bases from V and 9 from J, leaving 19 bases between them. The CDR3 coding sequence is TGTGCCAGCTCACCGAAACCGGGCCAGGGATTAACGCAGTATTTT. Amino acid sequence: CASSPKPGQGLTQYF.

This clonotype appeared many times. The V and J genes are TRBV3-1 and TRBJ2-5; D unresolved. The CDR3 covers 15 residues. The germline V and J ends were trimmed by 0 bases and 2 bases, with 10 bases remaining between them. Germline values: CDR1 LGHDT, CDR2 YNNKEL (reference sequence). CDR3 in DNA: TGTGCCAGCAGCCAAGATCTCGGTACTCAAGAGACCCAGTACTTC. It codes for CASSQDLGTQETQYF.

This clonotype was counted ten times or more. The chain joins TRBV19 to TRBJ1-1; weak D call: TRBD1 (5 bases). The V gene's germline CDR1 is LNHDA and CDR2 SQIVND (reference sequence). V shed 5 bases and J shed 3 bases, with 10 bases lying between them. The CDR3 length is 13 residues. CDR3 coding DNA: TGTGCCAGTAGTGGGACCCGGCACACTGAAGCTTTCTTT. Translating it yields CASSGTRHTEAFF.

This clonotype turned up a few times. The CDR3 here is CASMAGDNYGYTF. CDR3 in DNA: TGTGCCAGTATGGCAGGTGATAACTATGGCTACACCTTC. The chain carries TRBV19 and TRBJ1-2; D call uncertain. CDR3 length: 13 amino acids. CDR1 and CDR2 (germline): LNHDA, SQIVND (reference sequence). V gave up 7 bases and J gave up 1 base, with 10 bases separating them.

This clonotype was seen a handful of times. CDR3 DNA sequence: TGCGCCAGCAGCCGGGACAGACCTAATGAAAAACTGTTTTTT. Its protein product is CASSRDRPNEKLFF. V usage is TRBV5-1 and J usage is TRBJ1-4; 7 bases are a match to TRBD1. The V and J ends lost 4 bases and 3 bases, in that order; junction bases with no gene match: 3. This CDR3 contains 14 residues. Germline CDR1 reads SGHRS; CDR2 reads YFSETQ.

This clonotype was counted ten times or more. This rearrangement joins TRBV7-8 to TRBJ1-1, with D unresolved. Trimming took off 7 bases at V and 5 bases at J, with 20 bases between the two ends. The germline V gene encodes CDR1 SGHVS and CDR2 FQNEAQ. This CDR3 contains 15 residues. The CDR3 coding sequence is TGTGCCAGCACTTTAGATGATAGGGAGTTGACTGAAGCTTTCTTT. Translating gives CASTLDDRELTEAFF.

This clonotype has ten or more counts. The chain couples TRBV6-5 to TRBJ1-1, with D perhaps TRBD1 (5 bases). Looked up from germline, CDR1 is MNHEY and CDR2 is SVGAGI. The CDR3 runs to 16 residues. V was clipped by 2 bases and J by 0 bases, with 13 bases between them. CDR3 nucleotides: TGTGCCAGCAGTTACAAGGGGCCGGTTGTGAACACTGAAGCTTTCTTT. As protein: CASSYKGPVVNTEAFF.

This clonotype was found many times. The chain employs TRBV7-8 and TRBJ2-1, with D possibly being TRBD1 (5 bases). Trimming shortened V by 5 bases and J by 5 bases, and 22 bases separated the two germline ends. This CDR3 is 17 amino acids long. Germline assignment: CDR1 SGHVS and CDR2 FQNEAQ. In DNA, the CDR3 is TGTGCCAGCAGCCCAAAAAGACCAGGGTGGGGTAACAATGAGCAGTTCTTC. Translated: CASSPKRPGWGNNEQFF.

This clonotype was observed at least ten times. The rearrangement links TRBV10-2 to TRBJ1-5; the match to TRBD1 covers 8 bases. CDR3 size: 18 residues. Trimming took 8 bases from V and 0 from J; bases not matched to a gene: 15. Germline lookup yields CDR1 WSHSY and CDR2 SAAADI. The DNA for the CDR3 is TGCGCCAGCGGAAGTGGACAGGGAGGTTCAGATAGCAATCAGCCCCAGCATTTT. Protein sequence: CASGSGQGGSDSNQPQHF.

Many counts were recorded for this clonotype. The CDR3 DNA sequence: TGTGCCAGCAGTCCCCGGGGGAGTAGCAATCAGCCCCAGCATTTT. The encoded protein is CASSPRGSSNQPQHF. The V and J genes are TRBV6-2 or TRBV6-3 and TRBJ1-5; possibly TRBD1 for D (5 bases). Trimming stripped 5 bases from V and 0 bases from J, with 11 bases between. Germline V gene lookup returns CDR1 MNHEY and CDR2 SVGEGT. The CDR3 is 15 amino acids.

The gene calls are TRBV7-8 and TRBJ2-1; 13 bases line up with TRBD2. The junction had 4 bases not matched to a gene; V was cut back by 5 bases and J by 3 bases. Germline assignment: CDR1 SGHVS and CDR2 FQNEAQ. The CDR3 runs to 16 residues. Written as DNA, the CDR3 is TGTGCCAGCAGCACACGGACTAGCGGGAGCTACAATGAGCAGTTCTTC. This sequence encodes CASSTRTSGSYNEQFF.

This clonotype was counted ten times or more. The V call is TRBV20-1, the J call TRBJ2-2, with TRBD1 matching 7 bases. CDR1 is DFQATT and CDR2 is SNEGSKA in the germline V gene (reference sequence). V gave up 6 bases and J gave up 4 bases; unmatched junction bases: 8. This CDR3 contains 14 residues. This CDR3 reads CSARDRVATGELFF. CDR3 DNA: TGCAGTGCCCGCGACAGGGTAGCCACCGGGGAGCTGTTTTTT.

This chain connects TRBV7-3 to TRBJ2-2, with 8 bases fitting TRBD1. Germline values: CDR1 SGHTA, CDR2 FQGTGA. Losses at the gene ends were 5 bases for V and 7 bases for J; bases not matched to a gene: 6. The CDR3 is 14 residues long. CDR3 DNA sequence: TGTGCCAGCAGCCAGACAGGGGAGCACGGGGAGCTGTTTTTT. The encoded protein is CASSQTGEHGELFF.

This clonotype was observed a few times. The chain couples TRBV20-1 to TRBJ2-3; the D call may be TRBD1 or TRBD2 (5 bases each). Germline assignment: CDR1 DFQATT and CDR2 SNEGSKA (reference sequence). CDR3 size: 15 residues. V was pared by 3 bases and J by 8 bases, with 21 bases between. CDR3 loop: CSARSGQPLAGTQYF. The CDR3 bases are TGCAGTGCTAGGTCGGGGCAGCCGCTAGCTGGTACGCAGTATTTT.

As regards this clonotype: A much larger clone differs by one base, so this may be a read error. The V gene is TRBV28, the J gene TRBJ1-2, with 8 bases matching TRBD1. The V gene's germline CDR1 is MDHEN and CDR2 SYDVKM. The CDR3 is 16 residues long. The CDR3 is CASRKTGTGPRNGYAF. The CDR3 bases are TGTGCCAGCAGGAAAACGGGGACAGGTCCTCGGAATGGCTACGCCTTC.

The chain has TRBV16 and TRBJ2-1, with 7 bases aligning to TRBD2. CDR1 is KGHSY and CDR2 is FQNENV in the germline V gene. This CDR3 has 17 amino acids. V lost 4 bases to trimming and J lost 4 bases; unmatched junction nucleotides: 13. CDR3 nucleotides: TGTGCCAGCAGCCCGGGGACGAAGGGAGGGTTGTACAATGAGCAGTTCTTC. Translation gives CASSPGTKGGLYNEQFF.